Each of the 3 T cell receptor beta chains below was sequenced from the same sample in a study of patients and donors after allogeneic stem cell transplantation. TCRdb reanalysed the RT-PCR reads using MiXCR and keeps one entry per CDR3 protein. Among around 200,000 distinct CDR3 sequences listed, roughly 38% were seen once. Sequenced: blood, either unsorted or a sorted T cell fraction (not recorded which). The receptors shown here come from a human donor who was either an allogeneic HSCT recipient or a stem cell or donor lymphocyte infusion donor (not recorded which). It is not recorded whose cells these are; they may come from a transplant donor.

The chain couples TRBV10-3 to TRBJ2-7; 8 bases are shared with TRBD1. J lost 2 bases, V lost 4 bases, and 7 bases had no gene match. Germline CDR1 is ENHRY and CDR2 is SYGVKD. The CDR3 loop spans 15 amino acids. CDR3 sequence: CAISVRQGSTYEQYF. CDR3 coding DNA: TGTGCCATCAGTGTTAGACAGGGGAGCACCTACGAGCAGTACTTC.

This clonotype has just one count. V is TRBV5-6 and J is TRBJ2-2, with a weak D call TRBD2 (6 bases). This CDR3 comprises 14 residues. V lost 0 bases and J 3 bases, leaving 6 bases between the germline ends. Looked up from germline, CDR1 is SGHDT and CDR2 is YYEEEE. The DNA for the CDR3 is TGTGCCAGCAGCTTGGGGGAGGACACCGGGGAGCTGTTTTTT. This encodes CASSLGEDTGELFF. The variable domain in full, with the rest retrieved from reference TRBV5-6 and TRBJ2-2, is DAGVTQSPTHLIKTRGQQVTLRCSPKSGHDTVSWYQQALGQGPQFIFQYYEEEERQRGNFPDRFSGHQFPNYSSELNVNALLLGDSALYLCASSLGEDTGELFFGEGSRLTVL.

This clonotype was counted a few times. The rearrangement joins TRBV4-1 to TRBJ1-1; no definite D call. With 3 bases removed from V and 0 bases from J, the gap between germline ends came to 8 bases. The CDR3 is 14 residues long. The germline gives CDR1 MGHRA, CDR2 YSYEKL. This CDR3 is CASSQRVLNTEAFF. Here the CDR3 DNA reads TGCGCCAGCAGCCAGAGAGTCTTGAACACTGAAGCTTTCTTT.